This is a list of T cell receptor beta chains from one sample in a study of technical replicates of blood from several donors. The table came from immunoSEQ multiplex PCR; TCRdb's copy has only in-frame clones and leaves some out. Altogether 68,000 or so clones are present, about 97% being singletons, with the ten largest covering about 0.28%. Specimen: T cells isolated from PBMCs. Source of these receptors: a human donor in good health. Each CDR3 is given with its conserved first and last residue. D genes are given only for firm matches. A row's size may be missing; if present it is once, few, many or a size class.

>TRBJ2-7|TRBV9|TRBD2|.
TGTGCCAGCAGCACCGGGAGGGGCCCCTACGAGCAGTACTTC
CASSTGRGPYEQYF
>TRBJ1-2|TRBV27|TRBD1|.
TGTGCCAGCAGTTTTGGACAGGGCCTCCAAGGGGGCTACACCTTC
CASSFGQGLQGGYTF
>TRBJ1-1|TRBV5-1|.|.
TGCGCCAGCAGCTACCTGGACAGTTCTAACACTGAAGCTTTCTTT
CASSYLDSSNTEAFF
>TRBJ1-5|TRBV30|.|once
TGTGCCTGGAGCAACAGTCCCAATCAGCCCCAGCATTTT
CAWSNSPNQPQHF
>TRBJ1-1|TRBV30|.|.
TGTGCCTGGAGTTATTCGGACGGAGGAGCTTTCTTT
CAWSYSDGGAFF
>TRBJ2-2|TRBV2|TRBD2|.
TGTGCCAGCAGTACTAGCGGGCTAAACACCGGGGAGCTGTTTTTT
CASSTSGLNTGELFF
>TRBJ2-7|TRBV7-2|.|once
TGTGCCAGCAGCAACAACTACGAGCAGTACTTC
CASSNNYEQYF
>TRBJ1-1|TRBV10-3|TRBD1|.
TGTGCCATCAGTGATGACAGGGGGGCGAACACTGAAGCTTTCTTT
CAISDDRGANTEAFF
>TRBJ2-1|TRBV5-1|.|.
TGCGCCAGCAGCTTAACCGGACAGATCTACAATGAGCAGTTCTTC
CASSLTGQIYNEQFF
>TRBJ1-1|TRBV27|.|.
TGTGCCAGCAGTTTATCTTTATCCCAGGGAGAAGCTTTCTTT
CASSLSLSQGEAFF
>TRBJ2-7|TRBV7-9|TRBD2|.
TGTGCCAGCGGATCGGCGGGACTATCTCTTTCCTACGAGCAGTACTTC
CASGSAGLSLSYEQYF
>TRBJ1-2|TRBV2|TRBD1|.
TGTGCCAGCACCAAACGGACAGGGATCAACTATGGCTACACCTTC
CASTKRTGINYGYTF
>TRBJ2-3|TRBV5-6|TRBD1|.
TGTGCCAGCAGCTTGGCCATGGGACAGGGCACAGATACGCAGTATTTT
CASSLAMGQGTDTQYF
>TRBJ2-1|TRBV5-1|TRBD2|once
TGCGCCAGCAGCCGAAGACTAGCGCCGAACAATGAGCAGTTCTTC
CASSRRLAPNNEQFF
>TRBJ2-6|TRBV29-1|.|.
TGCAGCGTTGATGAGTCAGGGGCAGGTGGGGCCAACGTCCTGACTTTC
CSVDESGAGGANVLTF
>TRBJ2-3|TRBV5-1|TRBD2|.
TGCGCCAGCAGAGGAACTAGCGGGAGTGATACGCAGTATTTT
CASRGTSGSDTQYF
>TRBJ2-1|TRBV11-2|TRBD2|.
TGTGCCAGCAGCTTAGATGGGAGGGAGGGATACAATGAGCAGTTCTTC
CASSLDGREGYNEQFF